This T cell receptor (beta chain) was identified in a study of regulatory T cells in long-lasting Graves disease. Documented time point: persistent/refractory GD, antithyroid drugs over 5 years with positive TRAb. Isolated PBMC RNA provided the starting material for the TCR library. Graves' disease diagnosis followed American Thyroid Association guidelines. Both iRepertoire HTBI primers and Arm-PCR of CDR3 regions were used to build the TCR beta libraries. Per the original methods: Among the samples, around 61 TRBV and about 15 TRBJ segments were identified. A single record per CDR3 protein comes from TCRdb applying MiXCR to the multiplex PCR reads. The V and J calls were not made by the authors but by TCRdb's processing. The sample includes 430,000 or so distinct CDR3 sequences, over 20% of them seen just once. Trimming cost V 4 bases and J 0 bases, with 9 bases left between them. The CDR3 sequence is 15 residues long.

The chain couples TRBV12-3 or TRBV12-4 to TRBJ2-2; perhaps TRBD2 as D (6 bases). The sequencing used peripheral blood mononuclear cells (PBMCs), collected when the disease was refractory, from a patient treated with antithyroid drugs. The clonotype comes from a female donor with Graves disease. CDR3 protein: CASSSRLANTGELFF. The DNA of the CDR3 is TGTGCCAGCAGTTCCCGACTAGCGAACACCGGGGAGCTGTTTTTT.